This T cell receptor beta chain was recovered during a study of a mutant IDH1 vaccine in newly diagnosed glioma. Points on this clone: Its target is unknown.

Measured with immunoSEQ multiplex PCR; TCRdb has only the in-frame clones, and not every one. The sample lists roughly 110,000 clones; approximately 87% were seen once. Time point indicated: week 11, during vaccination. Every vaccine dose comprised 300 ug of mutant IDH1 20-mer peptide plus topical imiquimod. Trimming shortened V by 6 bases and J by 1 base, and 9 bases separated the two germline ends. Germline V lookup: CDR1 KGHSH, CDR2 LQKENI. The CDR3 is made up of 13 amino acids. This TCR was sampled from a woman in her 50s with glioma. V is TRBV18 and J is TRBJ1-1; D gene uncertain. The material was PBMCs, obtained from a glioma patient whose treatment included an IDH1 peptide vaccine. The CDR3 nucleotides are TGTGCCAGCTCCCTCGACGCGAACACTGAAGCTTTCTTT. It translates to CASSLDANTEAFF. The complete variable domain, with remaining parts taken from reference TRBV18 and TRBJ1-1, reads NAGVMQNPRHLVRRRGQEARLRCSPMKGHSHVYWYRQLPEEGLKFMVYLQKENIIDESGMPKERFSAEFPKEGPSILRIQQVVRGDSAAYFCASSLDANTEAFFGQGTRLTVV.